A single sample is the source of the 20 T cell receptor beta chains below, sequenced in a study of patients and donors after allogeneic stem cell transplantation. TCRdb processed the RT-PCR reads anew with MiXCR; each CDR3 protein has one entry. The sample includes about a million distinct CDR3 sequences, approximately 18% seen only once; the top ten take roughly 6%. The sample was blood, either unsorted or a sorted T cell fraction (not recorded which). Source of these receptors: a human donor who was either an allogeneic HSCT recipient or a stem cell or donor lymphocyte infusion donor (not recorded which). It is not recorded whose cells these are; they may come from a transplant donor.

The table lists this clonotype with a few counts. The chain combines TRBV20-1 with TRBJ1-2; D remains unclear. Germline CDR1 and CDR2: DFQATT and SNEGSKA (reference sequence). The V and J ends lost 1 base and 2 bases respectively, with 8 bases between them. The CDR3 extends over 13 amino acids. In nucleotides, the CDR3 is TGCAGTGCTAGAGTTGGGGAGAACTATGGCTACACCTTC. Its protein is CSARVGENYGYTF.

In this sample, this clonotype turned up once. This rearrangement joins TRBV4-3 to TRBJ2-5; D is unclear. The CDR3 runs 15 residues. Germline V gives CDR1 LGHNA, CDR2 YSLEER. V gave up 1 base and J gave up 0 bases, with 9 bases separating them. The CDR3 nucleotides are TGCGCCAGCAGCCAAGGACCAGCAAACCAAGAGACCCAGTACTTC. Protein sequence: CASSQGPANQETQYF.

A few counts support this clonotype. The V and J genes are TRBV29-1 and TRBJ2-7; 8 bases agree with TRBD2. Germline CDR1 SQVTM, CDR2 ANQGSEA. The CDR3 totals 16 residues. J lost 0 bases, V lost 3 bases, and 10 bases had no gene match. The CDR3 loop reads CSVEARGGKGSYEQYF. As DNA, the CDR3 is TGCAGCGTTGAGGCCCGGGGGGGTAAGGGCTCCTACGAGCAGTACTTC.

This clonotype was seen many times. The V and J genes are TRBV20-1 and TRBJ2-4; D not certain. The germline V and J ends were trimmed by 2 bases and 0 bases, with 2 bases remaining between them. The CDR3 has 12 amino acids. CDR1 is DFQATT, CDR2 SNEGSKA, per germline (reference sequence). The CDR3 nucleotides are TGCAGTGCTAGACTAGCCAAAAACATTCAGTACTTC. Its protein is CSARLAKNIQYF.

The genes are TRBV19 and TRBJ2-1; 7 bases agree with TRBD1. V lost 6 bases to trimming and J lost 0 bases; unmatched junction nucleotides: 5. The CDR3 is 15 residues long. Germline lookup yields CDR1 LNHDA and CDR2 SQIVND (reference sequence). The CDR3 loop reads CASRLQGSSYNEQFF. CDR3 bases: TGTGCCAGTAGGTTACAGGGGAGCTCCTACAATGAGCAGTTCTTC.

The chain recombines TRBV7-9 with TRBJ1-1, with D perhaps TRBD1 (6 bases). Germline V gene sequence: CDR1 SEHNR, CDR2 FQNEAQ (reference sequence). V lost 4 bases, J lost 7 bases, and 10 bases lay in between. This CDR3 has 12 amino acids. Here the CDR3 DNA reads TGTGCCAGCAGCTCAGGGGCCAATGAAGCTTTCTTT. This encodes CASSSGANEAFF.

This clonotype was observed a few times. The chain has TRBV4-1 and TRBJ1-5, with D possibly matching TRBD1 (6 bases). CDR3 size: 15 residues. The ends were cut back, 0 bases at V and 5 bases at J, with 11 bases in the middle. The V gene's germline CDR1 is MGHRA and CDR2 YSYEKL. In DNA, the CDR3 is TGCGCCAGCAGCCAAGAGTGGGGGCGGGATCAGCCCCAGCATTTT. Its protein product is CASSQEWGRDQPQHF.

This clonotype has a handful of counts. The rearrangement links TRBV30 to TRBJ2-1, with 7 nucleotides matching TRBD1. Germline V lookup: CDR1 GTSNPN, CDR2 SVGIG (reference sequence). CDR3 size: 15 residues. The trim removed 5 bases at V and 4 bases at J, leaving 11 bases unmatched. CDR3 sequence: CAWRRRTGKYNEQFF. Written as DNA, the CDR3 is TGTGCCTGGCGCAGACGGACAGGAAAATACAATGAGCAGTTCTTC.

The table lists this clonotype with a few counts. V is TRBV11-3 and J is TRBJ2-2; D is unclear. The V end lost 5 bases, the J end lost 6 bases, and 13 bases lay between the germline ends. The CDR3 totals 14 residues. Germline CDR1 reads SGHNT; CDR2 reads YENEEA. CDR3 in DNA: TGTGCCAGCAGCCGTTTGCCCGACGCCGGGGAGCTGTTTTTT. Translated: CASSRLPDAGELFF.

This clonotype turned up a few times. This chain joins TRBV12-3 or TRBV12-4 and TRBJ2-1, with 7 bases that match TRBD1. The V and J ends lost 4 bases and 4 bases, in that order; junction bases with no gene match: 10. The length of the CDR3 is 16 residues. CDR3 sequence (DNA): TGTGCCAGCAGTTATGGTAGGGGGCCCTCTTACAATGAGCAGTTCTTC. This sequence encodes CASSYGRGPSYNEQFF.

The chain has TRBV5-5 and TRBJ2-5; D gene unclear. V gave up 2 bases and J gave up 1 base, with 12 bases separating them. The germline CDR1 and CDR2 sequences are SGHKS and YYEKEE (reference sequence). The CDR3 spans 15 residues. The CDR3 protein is CASSLEDGLQETQYF. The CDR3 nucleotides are TGTGCCAGCAGCTTAGAAGACGGTCTCCAAGAGACCCAGTACTTC.

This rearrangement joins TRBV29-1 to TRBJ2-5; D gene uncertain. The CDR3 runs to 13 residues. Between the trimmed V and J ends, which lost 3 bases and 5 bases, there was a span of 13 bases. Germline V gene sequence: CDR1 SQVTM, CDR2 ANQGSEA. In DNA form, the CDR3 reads TGCAGCGTTGAGGTGGGTCTTTCGGAGACCCAGTACTTC. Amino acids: CSVEVGLSETQYF.

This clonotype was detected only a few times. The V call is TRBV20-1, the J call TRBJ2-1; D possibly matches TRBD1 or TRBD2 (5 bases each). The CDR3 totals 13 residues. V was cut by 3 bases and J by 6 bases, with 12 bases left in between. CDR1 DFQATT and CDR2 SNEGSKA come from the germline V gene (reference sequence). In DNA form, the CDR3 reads TGCAGTGCTAGGGGGGAACGGAGCAATGAGCAGTTCTTC. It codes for CSARGERSNEQFF.

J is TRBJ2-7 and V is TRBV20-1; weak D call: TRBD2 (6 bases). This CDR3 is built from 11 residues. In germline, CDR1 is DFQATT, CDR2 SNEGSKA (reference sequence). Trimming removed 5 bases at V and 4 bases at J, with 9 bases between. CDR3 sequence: CSALTRYEQYF. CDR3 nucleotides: TGCAGTGCTCTGACTAGGTACGAGCAGTACTTC.

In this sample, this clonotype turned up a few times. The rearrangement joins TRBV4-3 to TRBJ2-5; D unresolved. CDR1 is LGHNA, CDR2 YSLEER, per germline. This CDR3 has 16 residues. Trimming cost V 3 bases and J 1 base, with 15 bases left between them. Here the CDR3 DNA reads TGCGCCAGCAGCCAGGACCTACTGAACCTCCAAGAGACCCAGTACTTC. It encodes CASSQDLLNLQETQYF.

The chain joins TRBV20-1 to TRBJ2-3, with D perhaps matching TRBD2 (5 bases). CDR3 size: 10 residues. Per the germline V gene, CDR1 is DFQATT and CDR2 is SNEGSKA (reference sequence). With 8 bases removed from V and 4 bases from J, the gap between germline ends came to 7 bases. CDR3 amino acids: CSWGADTQYF. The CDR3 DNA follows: TGCAGTTGGGGAGCAGATACGCAGTATTTT.

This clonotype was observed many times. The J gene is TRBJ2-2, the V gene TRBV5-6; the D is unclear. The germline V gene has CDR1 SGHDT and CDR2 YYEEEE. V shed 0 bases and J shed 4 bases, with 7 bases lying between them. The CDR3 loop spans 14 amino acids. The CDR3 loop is CASSLVPGTGELFF. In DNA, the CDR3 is TGTGCCAGCAGCTTGGTTCCAGGCACCGGGGAGCTGTTTTTT.

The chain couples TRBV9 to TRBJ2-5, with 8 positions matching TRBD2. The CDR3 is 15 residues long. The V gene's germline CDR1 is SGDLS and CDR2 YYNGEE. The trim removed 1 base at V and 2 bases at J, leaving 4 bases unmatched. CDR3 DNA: TGTGCCAGCAGCGTAATCGGGGGGGATCAAGAGACCCAGTACTTC. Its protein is CASSVIGGDQETQYF.

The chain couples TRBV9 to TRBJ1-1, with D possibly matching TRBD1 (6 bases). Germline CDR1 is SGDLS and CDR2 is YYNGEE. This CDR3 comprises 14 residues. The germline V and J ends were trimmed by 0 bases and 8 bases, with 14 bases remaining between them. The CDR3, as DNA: TGTGCCAGCAGCGTAGTTGGGGGCGTTGGGGAAGCTTTCTTT. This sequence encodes CASSVVGGVGEAFF.

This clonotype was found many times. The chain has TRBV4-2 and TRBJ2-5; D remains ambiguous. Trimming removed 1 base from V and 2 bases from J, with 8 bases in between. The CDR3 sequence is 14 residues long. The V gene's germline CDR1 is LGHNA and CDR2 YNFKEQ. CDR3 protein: CASSQGEFQETQYF. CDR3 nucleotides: TGTGCCAGCAGCCAAGGGGAATTTCAAGAGACCCAGTACTTC.